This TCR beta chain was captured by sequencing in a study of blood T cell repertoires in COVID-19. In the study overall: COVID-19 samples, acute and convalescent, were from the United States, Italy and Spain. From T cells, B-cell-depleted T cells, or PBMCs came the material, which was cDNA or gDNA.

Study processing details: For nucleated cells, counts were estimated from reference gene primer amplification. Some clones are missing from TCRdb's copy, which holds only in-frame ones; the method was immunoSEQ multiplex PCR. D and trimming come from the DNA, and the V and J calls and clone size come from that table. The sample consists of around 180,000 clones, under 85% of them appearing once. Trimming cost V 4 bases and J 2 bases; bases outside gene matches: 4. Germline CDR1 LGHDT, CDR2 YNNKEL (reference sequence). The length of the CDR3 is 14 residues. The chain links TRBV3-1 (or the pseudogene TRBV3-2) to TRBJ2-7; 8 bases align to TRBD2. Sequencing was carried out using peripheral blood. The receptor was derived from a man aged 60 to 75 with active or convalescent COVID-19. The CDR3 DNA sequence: TGTGCCAGCAGCCTCCGGGGGGGAGCCTACGAGCAGTACTTC. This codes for CASSLRGGAYEQYF.